These 21 T cell receptor beta chains share one sample of origin, sequenced in a study of T cells expressing NK-cell markers. TCRdb reanalyzed the 5' RACE reads and collapses them to one entry per CDR3 protein, without DNA. The table lists about 260,000 distinct CDR3 sequences. Input material: blood T cells: a sorted CD56 or NKG2C T cell subset, CD4+ or CD8+ T cells, or bulk PBMC T cells (not recorded which). The receptors here all came from a woman between 18 and 70 years old in good health.

The CDR3 is CASSLLAGSNEQFF. The chain recombines TRBV5-4 with TRBJ2-1; the TRBD2 assignment by TCRdb is unverifiable without DNA. The CDR3 is 14 amino acids. Germline V CDR1 and CDR2: SGHNT, YYREEE (reference sequence).

The J gene is TRBJ2-2, the V gene TRBV18; TCRdb names TRBD2, which stays unverified in the absence of DNA. The germline V gene encodes CDR1 KGHSH and CDR2 LQKENI. There are 17 residues in the CDR3. CDR3 protein: CASSPRTSGRAGGELFF. Filled out from reference TRBV18 and TRBJ2-2, the complete variable domain reads NAGVMQNPRHLVRRRGQEARLRCSPMKGHSHVYWYRQLPEEGLKFMVYLQKENIIDESGMPKERFSAEFPKEGPSILRIQQVVRGDSAAYFCASSPRTSGRAGGELFFGEGSRLTVL.

The V call is TRBV20-1, the J call TRBJ2-2; the TCRdb call, TRBD2, lacks DNA for checking. The CDR3 sequence is 15 residues long. Germline CDR1 reads DFQATT; CDR2 reads SNEGSKA (reference sequence). CDR3 in amino acids: CSATRGRRATGELFF.

V usage is TRBV12-3 or TRBV12-4 and J usage is TRBJ2-4; TCRdb returns TRBD2, unconfirmable since there is no DNA. The CDR3 spans 16 residues. The CDR3 spells CASSSQERGRVNIQYF.

The chain employs TRBV2 and TRBJ2-7; TCRdb designates TRBD2, a call that cannot be tested without DNA. The CDR3 has 15 amino acids. Germline V gene data show CDR1 as SNHLY and CDR2 as FYNNEI. The CDR3 sequence is CASSVQGLARARQYF.

The chain has TRBV10-1 and TRBJ1-1; the D call from TCRdb, TRBD1, cannot be confirmed without DNA. CDR1 and CDR2 (germline): WNHNN, SYGVQD (reference sequence). The CDR3 is 14 residues long. CDR3 sequence reads: CASSQRKGLTEAFF.

J is TRBJ2-5 and V is TRBV29-1; lacking DNA, the TRBD1 call made by TCRdb goes unchecked. The CDR3 contains 14 residues. The V gene's germline CDR1 is SQVTM and CDR2 ANQGSEA. CDR3 region: CSVEGPIPQETQYF.

V and J are TRBV20-1 and TRBJ1-5. Germline CDR1 and CDR2: DFQATT and SNEGSKA (reference sequence). The CDR3 is 13 amino acids. The CDR3 region is CSARVDNNQPQHF.

The chain employs TRBV20-1 and TRBJ2-7; TCRdb returns TRBD1, unconfirmable since there is no DNA. The germline V gene has CDR1 DFQATT and CDR2 SNEGSKA (reference sequence). The CDR3 sequence is 13 residues long. CDR3 amino acids: CSAKRTGGGEQYF.

The chain links TRBV20-1 to TRBJ1-5; TCRdb's D call of TRBD1 is untestable without DNA. This CDR3 has 13 residues. Per germline, CDR1 DFQATT and CDR2 SNEGSKA (reference sequence). The CDR3: CSAGGKEYQPQHF.

The rearrangement joins TRBV12-5 to TRBJ2-4. This CDR3 is built from 14 residues. The germline CDR1 and CDR2 sequences are LGHNT and FRNRAP. Here the CDR3 reads CASGQSAAKNIQYF.

V usage is TRBV5-1 and J usage is TRBJ1-5; TCRdb gives TRBD1 as the D gene, but with no DNA this cannot be confirmed. The CDR3 spans 14 residues. The V gene's germline CDR1 is SGHRS and CDR2 YFSETQ. CDR3: CASSATGDNQPQHF.

This chain's CDR3 is CASSLVAVNTEAFF. This sequence joins TRBV7-3 and TRBJ1-1. The CDR3 length is 14 residues. Germline assignment: CDR1 SGHTA and CDR2 FQGTGA. The variable domain in full, completed from reference TRBV7-3 and TRBJ1-1, reads GAGVSQTPSNKVTEKGKYVELRCDPISGHTALYWYRQSLGQGPEFLIYFQGTGAADDSGLPNDRFFAVRPEGSVSTLKIQRTERGDSAVYLCASSLVAVNTEAFFGQGTRLTVV.

The V and J genes are TRBV5-5 and TRBJ2-2; with no DNA, the TCRdb D assignment of TRBD2 cannot be verified. Germline-derived CDR1 and CDR2 are SGHKS and YYEKEE (reference sequence). The CDR3 has 14 residues. The CDR3 protein is CASRETSTSGELFF.

J is TRBJ1-5 and V is TRBV19. The length of the CDR3 is 15 residues. CDR1 and CDR2 from the germline V gene are LNHDA and SQIVND (reference sequence). The CDR3 protein is CASSLQAGPNQPQHF.

The gene calls are TRBV4-1 and TRBJ2-3; TCRdb names TRBD2, which stays unverified in the absence of DNA. Per the germline V gene, CDR1 is MGHRA and CDR2 is YSYEKL. There are 19 residues in the CDR3. The CDR3 region is CASSPQGGRLAGGRDTQYF.

The rearrangement joins TRBV20-1 to TRBJ1-5; TCRdb's D gene call, TRBD1, goes unchecked for lack of DNA. CDR1 DFQATT and CDR2 SNEGSKA come from the germline V gene (reference sequence). The CDR3 covers 15 residues. This CDR3 reads CSAESPGGRNQPQHF.

CDR3 residues: CSVYAGDTQYF. The chain employs TRBV29-1 and TRBJ2-3. The CDR3 has 11 residues. Germline CDR1 reads SQVTM; CDR2 reads ANQGSEA.

This rearrangement joins TRBV27 to TRBJ2-7. The CDR3 sequence is 14 residues long. Germline V gene lookup returns CDR1 MNHEY and CDR2 SMNVEV (reference sequence). CDR3 sequence reads: CASSLLGAYSEQYF.

The rearrangement links TRBV29-1 to TRBJ2-5. The CDR3 is made up of 13 amino acids. Germline-derived CDR1 and CDR2 are SQVTM and ANQGSEA. This chain's CDR3 is CSVEGRLKETQYF.

V is TRBV20-1 and J is TRBJ2-7; TCRdb outputs TRBD2, but without DNA this stays unchecked. The length of the CDR3 is 13 residues. Germline CDR1 is DFQATT and CDR2 is SNEGSKA (reference sequence). The CDR3 reads CSAPRLPNYEQYF.